The sequence of this T cell receptor (beta chain) was determined in a study of T cell responses to AZD1222 COVID-19 vaccine. Overall study results and limits: Donors, mostly white British, included more females; clonal diversity was possibly underestimated. After the peak T cell response, and only then, were repertoires sampled. Spike-specific TCR repertoires showed rising breadth and depth after two AZD1222 doses.

Regarding this clone: Its antigen is unknown.

There are 15 residues in the CDR3. Germline assignment: CDR1 GTSNPN and CDR2 SVGIG (reference sequence). Trimming stripped 2 bases from V and 0 bases from J, with 12 bases between. Here immunoSEQ multiplex PCR was the method, and the copy in TCRdb shows in-frame clones only, minus some. Found here are around 65,000 clones, about 74% of them singletons; the top ten hold about an eighth. Material: peripheral blood, obtained on day 0 of AZD1222 vaccination. The chain has TRBV30 and TRBJ2-3; D remains ambiguous. This receptor was taken from an adult in good health. The CDR3 nucleotides read TGTGCCTGGAGTTACGGACCAACTAGCACAGATACGCAGTATTTT. As protein: CAWSYGPTSTDTQYF.